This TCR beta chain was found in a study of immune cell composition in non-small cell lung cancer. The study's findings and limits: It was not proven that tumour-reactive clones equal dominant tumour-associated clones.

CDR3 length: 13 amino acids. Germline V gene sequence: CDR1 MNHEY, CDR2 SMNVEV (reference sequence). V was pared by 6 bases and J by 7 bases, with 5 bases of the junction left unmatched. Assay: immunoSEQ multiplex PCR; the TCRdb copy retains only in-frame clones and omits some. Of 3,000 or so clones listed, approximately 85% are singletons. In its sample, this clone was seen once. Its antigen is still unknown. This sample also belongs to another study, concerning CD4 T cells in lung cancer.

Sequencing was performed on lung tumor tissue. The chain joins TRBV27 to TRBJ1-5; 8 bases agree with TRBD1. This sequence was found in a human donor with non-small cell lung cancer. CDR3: CASSGTGRQPQHF. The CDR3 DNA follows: TGTGCCAGCAGCGGGACAGGCAGGCAGCCCCAGCATTTT.